The clone carrying this T cell receptor (beta chain) was recorded at least ten times. The antigen is unknown. The sample belongs to a study of CD8 T cells in ankylosing spondylitis. Scientists made TCR beta libraries using quantitative 5'-RACE with molecular barcodes. MiXCR, applied by TCRdb to the 5' RACE reads, yields one record per CDR3 protein. The data contain 250,000 to 400,000 distinct CDR3 sequences, approximately 10% of them singletons. Overall study results and limits: Seemingly distinctive of ankylosing spondylitis blood was a TCR beta motif formed by eight highly homologous variants. Disease-linked clones reportedly concentrated significantly in matched ankylosing spondylitis synovial fluid. Reactive arthritis synovial fluid and blood were previously reported to contain some motif variants.

The CDR3 extends over 14 amino acids. Germline V gene lookup returns CDR1 DFQATT and CDR2 SNEGSKA (reference sequence). With 5 bases removed from V and 0 bases from J, the gap between germline ends came to 11 bases. The source material was blood, either unsorted or a sorted T cell fraction (not recorded which). The clonotype was recovered from a female donor with ankylosing spondylitis or in good health (not recorded which). The rearrangement uses TRBV20-1 and TRBJ2-1, with D unresolved. The CDR3 DNA reads TGCAGTGCTCCAGCCTCGCTCTCCTACAATGAGCAGTTCTTC. It is translated as CSAPASLSYNEQFF.